This TCR beta chain stems from a study of blood T cell repertoires in COVID-19. About the study: Specimens from acute and convalescent COVID-19 originated in the United States, Italy and Spain. Nucleic acid was either cDNA or gDNA, and it came from T cells, B-cell-depleted T cells, or PBMCs.

Methods used by the authors: Amplification with reference gene primers provided the estimates of nucleated cell counts. TCRdb keeps only in-frame clones here, not all; method: immunoSEQ multiplex PCR. The DNA gave D and trimming, while V, J and clone size come from that table. The sample holds about 240,000 clones, roughly 80% seen once. CDR3 length equals 11 residues. CDR1 is KGHSH and CDR2 is LQKENI in the germline V gene. V was cut by 6 bases and J by 6 bases, with 6 bases left in between. The chain links TRBV18 to TRBJ2-1; D unresolved. Sequencing was done on a sample of peripheral blood. This clonotype was obtained from a woman aged 60 to 75 with active or convalescent COVID-19. CDR3 residues: CASSLSNEQFF. As DNA, the CDR3 is TGTGCCAGCTCGCTAAGCAATGAGCAGTTCTTC.